This TCR beta chain was identified in a study of T cells in Graves' hyperthyroidism and ophthalmopathy. Points from the study as a whole: In the analysis, a 13 V-J model separated ophthalmopathy from stable hyperthyroidism.

This clonotype was picked up a small number of times. Its antigen is currently unknown. CDR1 is KGHDR, CDR2 SFDVKD, per germline. There are 16 residues in the CDR3. The J segment lost 8 bases and the V segment lost 4 bases, leaving 9 bases of the junction unmatched. Amplification yielded TCR beta CDR3 regions, with RNA transcripts as the source. A set of HTBI primers served as the primers for a first-round RT-PCR of the TCR CDR3. TCRdb re-analysed the multiplex PCR reads in MiXCR, keeping a single row per CDR3 protein. The sample lists over 450,000 distinct CDR3 sequences, about 15% occurring once. Among ophthalmopathy patients, the Clinical Activity Score reached at least 3, the NOSPECS grade reached at least 4, and duration remained under 3 months. Uncontrolled infections, other autoimmune diseases, pregnancy or lactation led to exclusion of patients.

Sequencing was performed on blood. This TCR came from a woman younger than 30 with Graves' ophthalmopathy. This chain connects TRBV24-1 to TRBJ2-4; 11 bases are shared with TRBD1. The CDR3 DNA sequence: TGTGCCACCAGTGACACCGGGACAGGGGGTCGAGACATTCAGTACTTC. Its protein is CATSDTGTGGRDIQYF.